This TCR beta chain was sequenced during a study of shared clonotypes between healthy human individuals. There are 16 residues in the CDR3. The J segment lost 7 bases and the V segment lost 5 bases, leaving 14 bases of the junction unmatched. CDR1 and CDR2 (germline): GTSNPN, SVGIG (reference sequence). Repertoires were generated with immunoSEQ multiplex PCR, while TCRdb's copy carries only in-frame clones and drops some. The sample holds 450,000 or so clones, roughly three quarters seen once. The source material was PBMCs. The sequence derives from a woman aged 40 to 49 in good health. Some clones in this sample may be carry-over from other donors' samples. The chain has TRBV30 and TRBJ2-1; 10 nucleotides match TRBD2. CDR3 sequence: CAWWLKKREGLNEQFF. Here the CDR3 DNA reads TGTGCCTGGTGGCTGAAAAAGCGGGAGGGCCTTAATGAGCAGTTCTTC.